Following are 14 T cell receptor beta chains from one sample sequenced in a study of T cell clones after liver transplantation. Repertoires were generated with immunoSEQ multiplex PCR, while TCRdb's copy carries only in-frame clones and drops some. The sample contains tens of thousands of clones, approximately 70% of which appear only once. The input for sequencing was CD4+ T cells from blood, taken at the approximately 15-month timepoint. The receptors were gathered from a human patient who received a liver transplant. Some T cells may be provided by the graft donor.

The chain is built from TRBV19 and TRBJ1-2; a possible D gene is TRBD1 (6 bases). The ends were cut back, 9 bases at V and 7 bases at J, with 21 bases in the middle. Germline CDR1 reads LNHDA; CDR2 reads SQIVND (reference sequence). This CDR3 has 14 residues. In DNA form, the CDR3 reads TGTGCCAGCAGAGGGGGGGGGCCCGCATTTGGCTACACCTTC. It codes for CASRGGGPAFGYTF.

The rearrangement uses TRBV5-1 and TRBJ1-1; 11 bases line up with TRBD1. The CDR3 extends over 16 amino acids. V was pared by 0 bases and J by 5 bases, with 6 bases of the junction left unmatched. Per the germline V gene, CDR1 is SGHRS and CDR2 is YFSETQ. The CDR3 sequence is CASSLAEGTGGTEAFF. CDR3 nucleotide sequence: TGCGCCAGCAGCTTGGCTGAAGGGACAGGGGGAACTGAAGCTTTCTTT. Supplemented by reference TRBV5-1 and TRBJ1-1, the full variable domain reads KAGVTQTPRYLIKTRGQQVTLSCSPISGHRSVSWYQQTPGQGLQFLFEYFSETQRNKGNFPGRFSGRQFSNSRSEMNVSTLELGDSALYLCASSLAEGTGGTEAFFGQGTRLTVV.

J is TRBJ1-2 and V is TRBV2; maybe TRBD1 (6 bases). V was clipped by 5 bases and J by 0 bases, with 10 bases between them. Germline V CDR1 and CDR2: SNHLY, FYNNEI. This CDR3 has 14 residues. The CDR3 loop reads CASSWDKTNYGYTF. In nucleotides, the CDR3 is TGTGCCAGCAGTTGGGACAAAACTAACTATGGCTACACCTTC. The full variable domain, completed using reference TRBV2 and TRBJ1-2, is EPEVTQTPSHQVTQMGQEVILRCVPISNHLYFYWYRQILGQKVEFLVSFYNNEISEKSEIFDDQFSVERPDGSNFTLKIRSTKLEDSAMYFCASSWDKTNYGYTFGSGTRLTVV.

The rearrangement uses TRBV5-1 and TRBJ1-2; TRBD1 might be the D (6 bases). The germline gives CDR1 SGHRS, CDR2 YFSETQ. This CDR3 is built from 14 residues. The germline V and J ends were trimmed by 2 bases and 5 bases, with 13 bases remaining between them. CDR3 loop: CASSLGQTQYGYTF. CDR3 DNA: TGCGCCAGCAGCTTAGGACAGACCCAATATGGCTACACCTTC.

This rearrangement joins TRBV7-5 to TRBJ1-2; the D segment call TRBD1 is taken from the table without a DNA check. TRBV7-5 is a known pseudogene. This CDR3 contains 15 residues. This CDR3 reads CVRSLTGGGYYGYTF. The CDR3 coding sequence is TGTGTCAGAAGCTTGACAGGTGGGGGTTACTATGGCTACACCTTC.

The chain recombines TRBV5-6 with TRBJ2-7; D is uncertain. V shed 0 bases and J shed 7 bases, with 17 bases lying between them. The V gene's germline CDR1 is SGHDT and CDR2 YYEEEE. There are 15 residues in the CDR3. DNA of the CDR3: TGTGCCAGCAGCTTGGAAGACAACCTTCGCCTGGAGCAGTACTTC. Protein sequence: CASSLEDNLRLEQYF.

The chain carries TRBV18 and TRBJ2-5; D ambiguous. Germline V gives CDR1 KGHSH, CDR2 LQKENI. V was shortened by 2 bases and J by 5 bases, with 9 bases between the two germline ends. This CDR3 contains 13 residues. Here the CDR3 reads CASSPVTAETQYF. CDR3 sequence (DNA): TGTGCCAGCTCACCAGTCACCGCGGAGACCCAGTACTTC.

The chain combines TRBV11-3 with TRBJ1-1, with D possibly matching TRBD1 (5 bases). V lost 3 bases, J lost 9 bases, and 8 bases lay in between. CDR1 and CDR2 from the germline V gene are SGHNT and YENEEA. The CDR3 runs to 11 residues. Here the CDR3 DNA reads TGTGCCAGCAGCTTGGGGCAGAAAGCTTTCTTT. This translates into CASSLGQKAFF.

CDR3 sequence reads: CSVDKGASGRQETQYF. CDR3 coding DNA: TGCAGCGTTGATAAGGGGGCTAGCGGACGACAAGAGACCCAGTACTTC. The chain recombines TRBV29-1 with TRBJ2-5; the D gene could be TRBD1 or TRBD2 (7 bases each). The CDR3 runs to 16 residues. Per the germline V gene, CDR1 is SQVTM and CDR2 is ANQGSEA. Trimming took off 3 bases at V and 2 bases at J, with 19 bases between the two ends.

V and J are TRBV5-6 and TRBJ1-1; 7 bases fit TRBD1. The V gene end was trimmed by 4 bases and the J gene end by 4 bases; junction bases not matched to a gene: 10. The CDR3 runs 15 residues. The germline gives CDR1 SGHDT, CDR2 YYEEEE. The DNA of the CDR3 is TGTGCCAGCAGCCGAACGAGAGCAGGGGGCACTGAAGCTTTCTTT. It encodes CASSRTRAGGTEAFF. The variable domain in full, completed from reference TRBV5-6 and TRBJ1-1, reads DAGVTQSPTHLIKTRGQQVTLRCSPKSGHDTVSWYQQALGQGPQFIFQYYEEEERQRGNFPDRFSGHQFPNYSSELNVNALLLGDSALYLCASSRTRAGGTEAFFGQGTRLTVV.

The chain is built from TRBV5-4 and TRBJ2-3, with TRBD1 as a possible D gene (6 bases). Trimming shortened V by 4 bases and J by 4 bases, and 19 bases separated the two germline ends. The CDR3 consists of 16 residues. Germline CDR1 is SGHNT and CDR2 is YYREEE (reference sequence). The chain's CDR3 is CASSRSDRPPSDTQYF. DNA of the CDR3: TGTGCCAGCAGCCGGTCCGACAGGCCACCCTCAGATACGCAGTATTTT.

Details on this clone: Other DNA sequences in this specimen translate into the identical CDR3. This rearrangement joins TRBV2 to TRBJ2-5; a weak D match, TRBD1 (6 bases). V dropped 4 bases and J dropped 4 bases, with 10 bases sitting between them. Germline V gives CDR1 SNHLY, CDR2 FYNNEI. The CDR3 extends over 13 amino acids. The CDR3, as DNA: TGTGCCAGCAGTGGGCGCAGGGGAGAGACCCAGTACTTC. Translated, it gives CASSGRRGETQYF.

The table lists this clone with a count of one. The CDR3 loop reads CASSPLQGQGTGELFF. In nucleotides, the CDR3 is TGTGCCAGCAGTCCCCTGCAGGGGCAAGGCACCGGGGAGCTGTTTTTT. V is TRBV27 and J is TRBJ2-2; possibly TRBD1 for D (6 bases). Trimming took off 5 bases at V and 4 bases at J, with 17 bases between the two ends. In germline, CDR1 is MNHEY, CDR2 SMNVEV (reference sequence). The CDR3 spans 16 residues.

In DNA form, the CDR3 reads TGTGCCAGCTCACCAAAGCACCAAGAGACCCAGTACTTC. Translation: CASSPKHQETQYF. V usage is TRBV18 and J usage is TRBJ2-5; D is unclear. The CDR3 is made up of 13 amino acids. Germline CDR1 reads KGHSH; CDR2 reads LQKENI. Trimming shortened V by 2 bases and J by 0 bases, and 4 bases separated the two germline ends. The whole variable domain, filled in from reference TRBV18 and TRBJ2-5, reads NAGVMQNPRHLVRRRGQEARLRCSPMKGHSHVYWYRQLPEEGLKFMVYLQKENIIDESGMPKERFSAEFPKEGPSILRIQQVVRGDSAAYFCASSPKHQETQYFGPGTRLLVL.